This T cell receptor (beta chain) was retrieved from a study of siplizumab effects on memory and regulatory T cells. This table comes from immunoSEQ multiplex PCR, and its TCRdb copy is limited to in-frame clones, with some not included. The data hold around 100,000 clones, with under 95% observed a single time. This CDR3 is built from 12 residues. Germline CDR1 and CDR2: MNHNS and SASEGT. The V end lost 7 bases, the J end lost 4 bases, and 10 bases lay between the germline ends. Overall study findings and caveats: Naive T cell populations appeared to exhibit greater diversity than memory cells and appeared to be major alloresponse contributors. To unstimulated subsets, only a minor fraction of alloreactive clones could be mapped.

Comments on this clone: Its specificity is unknown.

The chain carries TRBV6-1 and TRBJ1-2; weak D call: TRBD1 (5 bases). The TCR originated in a human donor in good health. The sequencing sample was made of Tregs sorted from blood. CDR3 coding DNA: TGTGCCAGCACGGACACCGTCTATGGCTACACCTTC. Translating gives CASTDTVYGYTF.